This T cell receptor (beta chain) was captured in a study of Ad26.COV2.S vaccination and SARS-CoV-2 variants (dated by TCRdb to about 2021). Study-level background: TCRbeta repertoire sequencing served as the tool for gauging how specific and how broad the SARS-CoV-2-reactive T cell receptors were following Ad26.COV2.S vaccination. A total of approximately 30 samples were included in the TCR-sequenced set, comprising some 20 Ad26.COV2.S vaccine recipients, 5 placebo recipients and 8 SARS-CoV-2 convalescent individuals. Study-wide conclusions, independent of this receptor: According to the authors, total T cell responses may have been underestimated by the TCR breadth and depth analyses. After vaccination, substantial breadth of spike-specific CD8+ and CD4+ T cell responses was reported. Ad26.COV2.S recipients had higher spike-specific TCR breadth than placebo recipients (P = 0.0014). Vaccine and placebo recipients had similar non-spike TCR breadth, a finding consistent with the vaccine containing only spike.

For this clone: Its antigen is currently not known. It has no much larger one-base neighbor in the sample; base qualities were not kept.

V is shortened by 1 base, J by 2 bases, and the region joining them spans 24 bases. The CDR3 goes from the cysteine to the phenylalanine over 19 residues. Only the CDR3 portion is preserved as DNA: 57 bases, with reading frame beginning at the first base. Reading the germline V gene (reference sequence) gives CDR1 SEHNR and CDR2 FQNEAQ. The intended sense of this specimen's time point label: individuals recovered from natural SARS-CoV-2 infection. The immunoSEQ Assay was the method used to sequence TCRbeta CDR3 regions. After extraction, genomic DNA underwent amplification by bias-controlled multiplex PCR, followed by high-throughput sequencing. The authors processed their data as follows. To quantify the absolute abundance of every unique TCRbeta CDR3 region, sequences were collapsed and filtered. T cell fraction was estimated by normalizing TCRbeta template counts to usable DNA, with usable DNA measured through amplification of reference genes found in all nucleated cells. Repertoire TCRs were annotated as SARS-CoV-2-specific when V gene, CDR3 amino acid sequence and J gene were exactly matched to a known reactive TCR set. MIRA supplied the reference SARS-CoV-2 TCR set, which was filtered for enrichment in COVID-19-positive ImmuneCODE repertoires so that public or cross-reactive TCRs were removed. Using the MIRA antigens, annotated TCRs were further analysed by specific ORF or by position within an ORF. Depth was the summed frequency of annotated unique rearrangements, while breadth was defined as annotated unique rearrangements over total unique productive rearrangements. Two-sided Wilcoxon rank-sum tests were applied when comparing TCR breadth between groups. The source is immuneACCESS, and TCRdb retained only in-frame sequences with V and J called. Part of the clones is not carried over; for the studies checked, unresolved V genes explain less than half of this, and the remainder is unexplained. Clone size and the V and J calls come from that table; the DNA yielded D and trimming. The sample data list approximately 90,000 clones, and roughly 84% of these were observed just once. Roughly 15% of the sample is taken by the ten largest.

The TCR comes from a human donor who had recovered from COVID-19. The sequence is built from TRBV7-9 and TRBJ2-7, with an unclear D gene assignment. This specimen was peripheral blood, taken after recovery from COVID-19. The CDR3 region: CASSLGLGWSTKSPYEQYF. The DNA is as follows: TGTGCCAGCAGCTTAGGTCTCGGGTGGAGTACGAAAAGTCCCTACGAGCAGTACTTC.